Each of the 26 T cell receptor beta chains below was sequenced from the same sample in a study of CD8 T cells in ankylosing spondylitis. Study results and limitations: Several highly homologous variants made up a TCR beta motif that seemed to typify ankylosing spondylitis blood.

For these TCRs, the target antigens are not known. MiXCR, applied by TCRdb to the 5' RACE reads, yields one record per CDR3 protein. Here the sample spans 500,000 or so distinct CDR3 sequences, approximately 5.3% being singletons. Sample: blood, either unsorted or a sorted T cell fraction (not recorded which). All receptors come from a male donor with ankylosing spondylitis.

This clonotype was picked up many times. The chain employs TRBV5-5 and TRBJ1-6; 7 bases map to TRBD1. V gave up 7 bases and J gave up 11 bases; unmatched junction bases: 12. CDR3 size: 14 residues. Germline loops: CDR1 SGHKS, CDR2 YYEKEE (reference sequence). In DNA, the CDR3 is TGTGCCAGCTCGTCGGACAGGTGGGAAACACCCCTCCACTTT. Residues: CASSSDRWETPLHF.

This clonotype was seen at least ten times. This chain connects TRBV6-2 or TRBV6-3 to TRBJ2-1; the D call may be TRBD1 or TRBD2 (5 bases each). The V gene's germline CDR1 is MNHEY and CDR2 SVGEGT. The ends were cut back, 4 bases at V and 3 bases at J, with 7 bases in the middle. The CDR3 runs to 13 residues. The CDR3 reads CASSSGLYNEQFF. CDR3 DNA sequence: TGTGCCAGCAGTTCGGGGCTCTACAATGAGCAGTTCTTC.

This chain joins TRBV11-2 and TRBJ2-1, with D perhaps TRBD2 (6 bases). V was clipped by 7 bases and J by 7 bases, with 17 bases between them. The CDR3 is 14 residues long. Looked up from germline, CDR1 is SGHAT and CDR2 is FQNNGV. This chain's CDR3 is CASTSFLAGNEQFF. In nucleotides, the CDR3 is TGTGCCAGCACCAGCTTCCTGGCGGGGAATGAGCAGTTCTTC.

This clonotype was found a few times. The CDR3 coding sequence is TGTGCCAGCAGCGGCCGAGGACCGACTGGCGAGCAGTACTTC. It translates to CASSGRGPTGEQYF. The rearrangement joins TRBV7-2 to TRBJ2-7; D remains unclear. Germline V gene sequence: CDR1 SGHTA, CDR2 FQGNSA. The CDR3 consists of 14 residues. The V and J ends lost 5 bases and 6 bases respectively, with 17 bases between them. The full variable domain, in which reference TRBV7-2 and TRBJ2-7 provide the parts outside the CDR3, is GAGVSQSPSNKVTEKGKDVELRCDPISGHTALYWYRQSLGQGLEFLIYFQGNSAPDKSGLPSDRFSAERTGGSVSTLTIQRTQQEDSAVYLCASSGRGPTGEQYFGPGTRLTVT.

This clonotype was seen repeatedly, ten times or more. This sequence joins TRBV27 and TRBJ2-2; D is perhaps TRBD2 (5 bases). Per germline, CDR1 MNHEY and CDR2 SMNVEV (reference sequence). V gave up 0 bases and J gave up 7 bases, with 15 bases separating them. This CDR3 comprises 16 residues. The CDR3 loop is CASSLSPPRGGGELFF. CDR3 bases: TGTGCCAGCAGTTTATCCCCTCCCCGGGGTGGCGGGGAGCTGTTTTTT.

At least ten counts were recorded for this clonotype. V and J are TRBV6-1 and TRBJ1-2, with TRBD1 as a possible D gene (5 bases). Germline assignment: CDR1 MNHNS and CDR2 SASEGT. V was cut by 6 bases and J by 2 bases, with 16 bases left in between. The CDR3 is made up of 15 amino acids. The CDR3 nucleotides are TGTGCCAGCAGCCTATTGGGGCCAGGGAACTATGGCTACACCTTC. As protein: CASSLLGPGNYGYTF.

The chain combines TRBV5-1 with TRBJ2-7, with no clear D. Germline lookup yields CDR1 SGHRS and CDR2 YFSETQ. The V and J ends lost 0 bases and 6 bases respectively, with 10 bases between them. The CDR3 sequence is 13 residues long. The CDR3, as DNA: TGCGCCAGCAGCTTGGCCCCAGGACGCGAGCAGTACTTC. This gives the protein CASSLAPGREQYF.

This clonotype has at least ten counts. This chain links TRBV12-3 or TRBV12-4 with TRBJ1-1; D possibly corresponds to TRBD1 (5 bases). The CDR3 is 14 residues long. The V end lost 2 bases, the J end lost 1 base, and 8 bases lay between the germline ends. The CDR3 DNA reads TGTGCCAGCAGTTTATCCAGGGAGAACACTGAAGCTTTCTTT. Amino acid sequence: CASSLSRENTEAFF.

Many counts were recorded for this clonotype. V usage is TRBV4-3 and J usage is TRBJ2-5, with 8 positions matching TRBD1. Germline values: CDR1 LGHNA, CDR2 YSLEER. The V gene end was trimmed by 3 bases and the J gene end by 2 bases; junction bases not matched to a gene: 5. This CDR3 contains 15 residues. The CDR3 loop is CASSHDRGLQETQYF. The CDR3 DNA reads as TGCGCCAGCAGCCACGACAGGGGTTTACAAGAGACCCAGTACTTC.

This clonotype was picked up many times. The gene calls are TRBV7-8 and TRBJ2-1; weak D call: TRBD1 (6 bases). The CDR3 is 15 residues long. Germline V gene sequence: CDR1 SGHVS, CDR2 FQNEAQ. Deletions cut 4 bases from V and 7 bases from J, with 17 bases between. In DNA form, the CDR3 reads TGTGCCAGCAGCTCGAGGGGGTCCCGGCGTAATGAGCAGTTCTTC. Translating gives CASSSRGSRRNEQFF.

The chain employs TRBV2 and TRBJ2-7; D is ambiguous. There are 13 residues in the CDR3. From germline, CDR1 is SNHLY and CDR2 FYNNEI. The germline V and J ends were trimmed by 1 base and 1 base, with 5 bases remaining between them. The CDR3 region has the DNA TGTGCCAGCAGTGAAGATTATTCCTACGAGCAGTACTTC. This sequence encodes CASSEDYSYEQYF.

This clonotype was observed at least ten times. The V and J genes are TRBV27 and TRBJ1-2; 9 positions match TRBD1. J lost 4 bases, V lost 5 bases, and 8 bases had no gene match. The germline V gene has CDR1 MNHEY and CDR2 SMNVEV (reference sequence). The CDR3 length is 15 residues. CDR3 bases: TGTGCCAGCAGTCTTACCGGGACAGGGATCTATGGCTACACCTTC. It codes for CASSLTGTGIYGYTF.

Points on this clonotype: A much larger clone lies one base from this, so it may be a read error. The CDR3 ends on some other residue instead of the conserved phenylalanine or tryptophan, so this is likely a read error. J is TRBJ2-3 and V is TRBV7-2, with D unresolved. The CDR3 length is 14 residues. V gave up 1 base and J gave up 6 bases, with 11 bases separating them. Germline V gene data show CDR1 as SGHTA and CDR2 as FQGNSA. CDR3 nucleotides: TGTGCCAGCAGCTTAGTACGCAGGAGTGATACGCAGTATCTT. This codes for CASSLVRRSDTQYL.

This clonotype was observed many times. The chain joins TRBV5-1 to TRBJ2-1; perhaps D is TRBD1 or TRBD2 (8 bases each). Germline-derived CDR1 and CDR2 are SGHRS and YFSETQ. The CDR3 loop spans 16 amino acids. V dropped 2 bases and J dropped 9 bases, with 21 bases sitting between them. CDR3 loop: CASSFGTGRAGGEQFF. CDR3 nucleotide sequence: TGCGCCAGCAGCTTCGGGACAGGAAGGGCGGGGGGTGAGCAGTTCTTC.

V and J are TRBV4-2 and TRBJ2-5; D may be TRBD1 or TRBD2 (5 bases each). This CDR3 comprises 12 residues. The germline V gene has CDR1 LGHNA and CDR2 YNFKEQ. Trimming removed 5 bases at V and 7 bases at J, with 11 bases between. In DNA, the CDR3 is TGTGCCAGCAGCACCCCGAGGGGGACCCAGTACTTC. Translating it yields CASSTPRGTQYF.

This clonotype was detected many times. The V gene is TRBV15, the J gene TRBJ2-3; no firm D call. V was shortened by 3 bases and J by 2 bases, with 3 bases between the two germline ends. The CDR3 is 12 amino acids. The germline CDR1 and CDR2 sequences are LNHNV and YYDKDF (reference sequence). This chain's CDR3 is CATSRFTDTQYF. The CDR3 bases are TGTGCCACCAGCAGGTTCACAGATACGCAGTATTTT.

This clonotype was recorded many times. The chain has TRBV24-1 and TRBJ1-4; TRBD1 aligns across 7 bases. Losses at the gene ends were 3 bases for V and 2 bases for J; bases not matched to a gene: 2. Germline V gives CDR1 KGHDR, CDR2 SFDVKD. CDR3 length: 15 amino acids. The CDR3 DNA sequence: TGTGCCACCAGTGATCGACAGGGCACTAATGAAAAACTGTTTTTT. This translates into CATSDRQGTNEKLFF.

This rearrangement joins TRBV3-1 to TRBJ2-7; D assignment may be TRBD1 or TRBD2 (6 bases each). The V gene lost 1 base and the J gene lost 2 bases, with 15 bases spanning the gap. The germline V gene encodes CDR1 LGHDT and CDR2 YNNKEL (reference sequence). The CDR3 is 16 residues long. The CDR3 bases are TGTGCCAGCAGCCAAGGGCCGGGGGCAAGGACCTACGAGCAGTACTTC. This codes for CASSQGPGARTYEQYF.

This clonotype occurred many times. This rearrangement joins TRBV10-3 to TRBJ2-3, with a weak D call TRBD2 (7 bases). This CDR3 contains 17 residues. Germline CDR1 reads ENHRY; CDR2 reads SYGVKD. V shed 4 bases and J shed 0 bases, with 17 bases lying between them. The CDR3 region has the DNA TGTGCCATCAGTGCCCTAGGGGGGGGGCGTAGCACAGATACGCAGTATTTT. Translated, it gives CAISALGGGRSTDTQYF.

This clonotype has a count of ten or more. The chain joins TRBV6-1 to TRBJ2-7, with 8 nucleotides matching TRBD1. The CDR3 totals 15 residues. The germline gives CDR1 MNHNS, CDR2 SASEGT. The junction had 8 bases not matched to a gene; V was cut back by 5 bases and J by 2 bases. DNA for the CDR3: TGTGCCAGCAGTCTCCGGGACAGGCGGACCTACGAGCAGTACTTC. The encoded protein is CASSLRDRRTYEQYF.

This clonotype came up many times. The chain is built from TRBV7-2 and TRBJ2-7; D gene uncertain. Germline V gives CDR1 SGHTA, CDR2 FQGNSA. V gave up 1 base and J gave up 7 bases, with 8 bases separating them. The CDR3 runs to 12 residues. The CDR3 nucleotides read TGTGCCAGCAGCTTAGAGGGTCCAGAGCAGTACTTC. It is translated as CASSLEGPEQYF.

This clonotype was observed many times. The chain carries TRBV18 and TRBJ2-7, with a weak D call TRBD1 (6 bases). Trimming stripped 3 bases from V and 6 bases from J, with 15 bases between. Germline V CDR1 and CDR2: KGHSH, LQKENI. The CDR3 covers 14 residues. CDR3 DNA: TGTGCCAGCTCACCCAGGGGCAGGGAAGGCGAGCAGTACTTC. Translation: CASSPRGREGEQYF. Together with reference TRBV18 and TRBJ2-7, the CDR3 gives the full variable domain: NAGVMQNPRHLVRRRGQEARLRCSPMKGHSHVYWYRQLPEEGLKFMVYLQKENIIDESGMPKERFSAEFPKEGPSILRIQQVVRGDSAAYFCASSPRGREGEQYFGPGTRLTVT.

In its sample, this clonotype was seen many times. The chain employs TRBV4-2 and TRBJ1-2; D not certain. V was clipped by 0 bases and J by 1 base, with 9 bases between them. The CDR3 runs to 15 residues. Germline assignment: CDR1 LGHNA and CDR2 YNFKEQ. The CDR3 DNA reads TGTGCCAGCAGCCAAGATTGGAACAGTAACTATGGCTACACCTTC. Its protein product is CASSQDWNSNYGYTF.

This clonotype has ten or more counts. This rearrangement joins TRBV28 to TRBJ2-2; 12 bases are shared with TRBD1. V was clipped by 3 bases and J by 9 bases; unmatched bases: 5. The CDR3 runs to 15 residues. The germline CDR1 and CDR2 sequences are MDHEN and SYDVKM. DNA for the CDR3: TGTGCCAGCAGTTTCCTGGGACAGGGGGCTCGGGAGCTGTTTTTT. Translated: CASSFLGQGARELFF.

This clonotype has ten or more counts. The chain is built from TRBV28 and TRBJ2-7; possibly TRBD1 for D (6 bases). This CDR3 contains 14 residues. Germline lookup yields CDR1 MDHEN and CDR2 SYDVKM. V lost 6 bases, J lost 5 bases, and 17 bases lay in between. In DNA form, the CDR3 reads TGTGCCAGCAGACTCCGACAGGTTACTAACGAGCAGTACTTC. Its translation: CASRLRQVTNEQYF.

This clonotype was picked up many times. A much larger clone lies a single base off, so this may be a read error. This chain links TRBV29-1 with TRBJ1-2, with D maybe TRBD1 (6 bases). Trimming pared 5 bases from V and 4 bases from J, leaving 8 bases between. The CDR3 has 11 amino acids. Looked up from germline, CDR1 is SQVTM and CDR2 is ANQGSEA. CDR3 amino acids: CSVTGFYGYTF. CDR3 nucleotides: TGCAGCGTTACAGGGTTCTATGGCTACACCTTC.